This T cell receptor beta chain derives from a study of spatial heterogeneity in lung cancer. For the study at large: Consistently, beta-chain sequences turned up in larger numbers than alpha-chain sequences did. Whole-study findings and limits: The study found that expanded intratumoral alpha and beta TCR counts tracked tumor mutation counts.

V lost 8 bases and J lost 0, with 5 bases in between. The germline V gene has CDR1 SNHLY and CDR2 FYNNEI. CDR3 length equals 13 residues. Time point here: sample taken at primary tumor resection. Each TCR cDNA molecule carried a unique molecular identifier. TCRdb fed the 5' RACE reads into MiXCR, producing one record per CDR3 protein. The sample holds some 9,500 distinct CDR3 sequences, 13% to 15% seen once. There are many counts of this clonotype. Its antigen remains unidentified. A library made for alpha chains picked up this beta chain off target, so its size means little. This specimen was lung tumor tissue, taken at surgery. This TCR derives from a male donor with early-stage non-small cell lung cancer. The rearrangement links TRBV2 to TRBJ2-6; the D is unclear. This CDR3 is CASGVSGANVLTF. CDR3 in DNA: TGTGCCAGCGGAGTCTCTGGGGCCAACGTCCTGACTTTC. Together with reference TRBV2 and TRBJ2-6, the CDR3 gives the full variable domain: EPEVTQTPSHQVTQMGQEVILRCVPISNHLYFYWYRQILGQKVEFLVSFYNNEISEKSEIFDDQFSVERPDGSNFTLKIRSTKLEDSAMYFCASGVSGANVLTFGAGSRLTVL.